This T cell receptor beta chain was profiled in a study of T-cell memory formation after mild COVID-19. Study-level findings and limits: Certain responding clones were present in pre-infection memory, suggesting participation of cross-reactive memory. Day 15 to 85 contracting clones showed balanced CD4/CD8; day 15 to 37 expanders favored CD4+. CM and EM subsets held most contracting CD4+ clones; EMRA held CD8+ ones.

With constant-segment primers, 5'RACE yielded cDNA libraries of TCR alpha and TCR beta that carried sample barcodes and UMIs. TCRdb re-called the 5' RACE reads with MiXCR, one entry per CDR3 protein. The sample has just under 550,000 distinct CDR3 sequences; roughly 21% are singletons. Note on this clonotype: Its target is unknown.

Germline V gives CDR1 SGHRS, CDR2 YFSETQ. Trimming removed 4 bases at V and 4 bases at J, with 10 bases between. There are 13 residues in the CDR3. The receptor was isolated from an adult woman who had mild COVID-19 (a few samples of this study predate the infection). Cell type and time point are not known. The J gene is TRBJ2-3, the V gene TRBV5-1; D unresolved. The sample comprised PBMCs or a T cell subset sorted from them (not recorded which). The chain's CDR3 is CASSTRTSDTQYF. DNA of the CDR3: TGCGCCAGCAGCACCCGAACCTCAGATACGCAGTATTTT.